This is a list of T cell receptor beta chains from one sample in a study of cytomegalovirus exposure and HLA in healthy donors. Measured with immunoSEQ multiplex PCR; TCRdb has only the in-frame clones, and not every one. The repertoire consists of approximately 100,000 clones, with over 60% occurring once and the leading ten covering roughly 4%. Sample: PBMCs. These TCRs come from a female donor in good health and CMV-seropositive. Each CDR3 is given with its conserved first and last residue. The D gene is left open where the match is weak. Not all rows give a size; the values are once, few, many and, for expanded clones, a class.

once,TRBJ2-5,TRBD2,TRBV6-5,TGTGCCAGCAGTACGGGGGGGCTGGTAAAGACCCAGTACTTC,CASSTGGLVKTQYF
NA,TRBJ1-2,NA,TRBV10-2,TGCGCCAGCAGTGAGTCATCCTCCCTGAGGGCTGGCTACACCTTC,CASSESSSLRAGYTF
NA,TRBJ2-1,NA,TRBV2,TGTGCCAGCAGTGAACCTGGGGCAGGATCCCACAATGAGCAGTTCTTC,CASSEPGAGSHNEQFF
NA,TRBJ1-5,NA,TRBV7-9,TGTGCCAGCAGCCCGACCCAGGGGAATCAGCCCCAGCATTTT,CASSPTQGNQPQHF
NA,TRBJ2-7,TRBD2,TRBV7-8,TGTGCCAGCAGCCCCGCCGGGGCGGGGGTTCGTGTCGAGCAGTACTTC,CASSPAGAGVRVEQYF
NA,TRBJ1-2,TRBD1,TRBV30,TGTGCCTGGAGGTATATTGACAGGGAGACGGAAGGCTACACCTTC,CAWRYIDRETEGYTF
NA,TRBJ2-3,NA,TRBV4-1,TGCGCCAGCAGCCAACGGGACCCCTCCTGGGGGAGGTGGAGCACAGATACGCAGTATTTT,CASSQRDPSWGRWSTDTQYF
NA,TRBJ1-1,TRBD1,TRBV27,TGTGCCAGCAGTTTTCAGGGGGAGGCTTTCTTT,CASSFQGEAFF
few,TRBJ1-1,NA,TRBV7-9,TGTTCCAGCAGCTTAGCTCGAATGGCCGCAGGTACTGAAGCTTTCTTT,CSSSLARMAAGTEAFF
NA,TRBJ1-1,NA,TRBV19,TGTGCCAGTAGTATAGATAGAGGAATGAACACTGAAGCTTTCTTT,CASSIDRGMNTEAFF
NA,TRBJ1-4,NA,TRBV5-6,TGTGCCAGCAGCTTCCAGGGCAACGAAAAACTGTTTTTT,CASSFQGNEKLFF
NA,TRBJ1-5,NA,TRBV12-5,TGTGCTAGTGGTTTGGTAATCGGGGGCAATCAGCCCCAGCATTTT,CASGLVIGGNQPQHF
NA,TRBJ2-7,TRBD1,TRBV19,TGTGCCAGTAGTCCTCAAGGGGGCGCCGAGCAGTACTTC,CASSPQGGAEQYF
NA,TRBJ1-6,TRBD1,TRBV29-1,TGCAGCGACCCACCTCGGGACAGGGGTGGCAATAGCTATAATTCACCCCTCCACTTT,CSDPPRDRGGNSYNSPLHF
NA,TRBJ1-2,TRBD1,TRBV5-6,TGTGCCAGCGCGCGGACAGGGGGCGCTTCCAACTATGGCTACACCTTC,CASARTGGASNYGYTF
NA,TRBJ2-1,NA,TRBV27,TGTGCCAGCAGTCGCCGGGGTTACAATGAGCAGTTCTTC,CASSRRGYNEQFF
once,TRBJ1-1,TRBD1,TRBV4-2,TGTGCCAGCAGCCAGGGAGGACAGGGGAACACTGAAGCTTTCTTT,CASSQGGQGNTEAFF
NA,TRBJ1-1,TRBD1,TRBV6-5,TGTGCCAGCAGGAACAGGGGGAACACTGAAGCTTTCTTT,CASRNRGNTEAFF
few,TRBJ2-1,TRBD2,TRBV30,TGTGCCTCCAAGCGGGAGGGAAACTACAATGAGCAGTTCTTC,CASKREGNYNEQFF
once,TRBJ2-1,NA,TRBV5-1,TGCGCCAGCGCAACCGGAAGCGGCTCCTACAATGAGCAGTTCTTC,CASATGSGSYNEQFF
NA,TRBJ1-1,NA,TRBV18,TGTGCCAGTTCACCCAACTCAGGGAACACTGAAGCTTTCTTT,CASSPNSGNTEAFF
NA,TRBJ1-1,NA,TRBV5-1,TGCGCCAGCAGCTTGGCCTTGCGGGGCACGAACACTGAAGCTTTCTTT,CASSLALRGTNTEAFF
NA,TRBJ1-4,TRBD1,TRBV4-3,TGCGCCAGCAGTCTACCGGGACAGGGGGAAAAACTGTTTTTT,CASSLPGQGEKLFF
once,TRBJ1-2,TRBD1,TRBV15,TGTGCCACCAGCAGAGATAAAAAGGCAGGGGGAGGAGGCTACACCTTC,CATSRDKKAGGGGYTF
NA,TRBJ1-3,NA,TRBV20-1,TGCAGTGCTAGAAGTGGAGACACCATATATTTT,CSARSGDTIYF
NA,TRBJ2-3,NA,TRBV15,TGTGCCACCAGCAGAGCCGGGGTTATCACAGATACGCAGTATTTT,CATSRAGVITDTQYF
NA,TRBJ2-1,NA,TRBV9,TGTGCCAGCAGCGTAGTAGGCGGACTCGGGACTCCTGGAGGTGAGCAGTTCTTC,CASSVVGGLGTPGGEQFF
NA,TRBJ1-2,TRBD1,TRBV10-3,TGTGCCATCAGTGAGACTAGACAGGGCAACTATGGCTACACCTTC,CAISETRQGNYGYTF
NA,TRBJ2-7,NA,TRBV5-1,TGCGCCAGCAGCTTGGAAGGACAAAGGGGCGAGCAGTACTTC,CASSLEGQRGEQYF
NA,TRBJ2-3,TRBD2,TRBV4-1,TGCGCCAGCAGCCAAGAGGTGAAGCGGGAGAGGACAGATACGCAGTATTTT,CASSQEVKRERTDTQYF
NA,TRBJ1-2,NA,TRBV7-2,TGTGCCAGCAGCTTACCTGGCAGGGCCTTAGCTAACTATGGCTACACCTTC,CASSLPGRALANYGYTF
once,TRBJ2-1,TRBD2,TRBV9,TGTGCCAGCAGCCCACTAGTGGCGGGGGTTACCAATGAGCAGTTCTTC,CASSPLVAGVTNEQFF
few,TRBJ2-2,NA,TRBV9,TGTGCCAGCAGGGGTGGGGGCAGCGGGGAGCTGTTTTTT,CASRGGGSGELFF
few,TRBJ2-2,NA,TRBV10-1,TGCGCCAGCGGTGGCGGAGTGAACACCGGGGAGCTGTTTTTT,CASGGGVNTGELFF
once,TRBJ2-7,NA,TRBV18,TGTGCCAGCTCACCAGGGCGACAGAGCTCCTACGAGCAGTACTTC,CASSPGRQSSYEQYF
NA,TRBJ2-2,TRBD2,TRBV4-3,TGCGCCAGCAGCCAAACTAGCGGGGGCAACACCGGGGAGCTGTTTTTT,CASSQTSGGNTGELFF
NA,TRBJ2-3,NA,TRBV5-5,TGTGCCAGCAGCTCACAGGGGACTAGCACAGATACGCAGTATTTT,CASSSQGTSTDTQYF
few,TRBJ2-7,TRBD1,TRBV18,TGTGCCAGCTCAACACCGGGACAGCCCTACGAGCAGTACTTC,CASSTPGQPYEQYF
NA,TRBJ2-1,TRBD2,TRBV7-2,TGTGCCAGCAGTTCCACTCCGGGACTAATTGAGCAGTTCTTC,CASSSTPGLIEQFF
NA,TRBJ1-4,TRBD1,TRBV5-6,TGTGCCAGCGGTGCCCGACAGGGGACTAATGAAAAACTGTTTTTT,CASGARQGTNEKLFF
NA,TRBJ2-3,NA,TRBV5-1,TGCGCCAGCAGCTTGGACAGCCTCCGCACAGATACGCAGTATTTT,CASSLDSLRTDTQYF
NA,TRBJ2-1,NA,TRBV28,TGTGCCAGCAGTCCCCTGGGGGGCTACAATGAGCAGTTCTTC,CASSPLGGYNEQFF
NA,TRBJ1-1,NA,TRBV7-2,TGTGCCAGCAGCTTACATCGACAGGCGGAAAACACTGAAGCTTTCTTT,CASSLHRQAENTEAFF
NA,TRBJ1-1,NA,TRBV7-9,TGTTCCAGCAGCTTAACGGAGGAAGCTTTCTTT,CSSSLTEEAFF
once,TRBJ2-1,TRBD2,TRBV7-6,TGTGCCAGCAGCTCTAGCGGGGGGGCCCACAATGAGCAGTTCTTC,CASSSSGGAHNEQFF
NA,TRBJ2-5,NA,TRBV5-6,TGTGCCAGCAGCGAGGAGGGGAGGGGGGGGGAAGAGACCCAGTACTTC,CASSEEGRGGEETQYF